This passage covers 29 T cell receptor beta chains from one sample sequenced in a study of cytotoxic CD8 clonotypes in ibrutinib-treated CLL. The assay was immunoSEQ multiplex PCR, and TCRdb's table has in-frame clones only and misses some. Here the sample spans 150,000 to 200,000 clones, around 72% being singletons. Source: PBMCs, taken after 24 months of ibrutinib treatment. The receptors shown here come from a human donor with chronic lymphocytic leukemia.

As regards this clone: One end of the junction does not line up with germline, which may come from a read error. The chain recombines TRBV7-7 with TRBJ2-1; 8 bases are a match to TRBD2. The CDR3 is made up of 15 amino acids. CDR1 SSHAT and CDR2 FNYEAQ come from the germline V gene (reference sequence). DNA for the CDR3: TGTGCTAGCAGCTTAGGAGGAGCGGGAGTGAGTGAGCAGTTCTTC. This gives the protein CASSLGGAGVSEQFF.

V and J are TRBV15 and TRBJ2-7, with 7 bases that match TRBD1. The junction had 3 bases not matched to a gene; V was cut back by 0 bases and J by 1 base. CDR1 is LNHNV and CDR2 is YYDKDF in the germline V gene (reference sequence). This CDR3 spans 15 amino acids. The CDR3 coding sequence is TGTGCCACCAGCAGAGATCCGGGACAGTCCTACGAGCAGTACTTC. It specifies CATSRDPGQSYEQYF.

The chain links TRBV5-6 to TRBJ2-1; D is undetermined. The germline V gene encodes CDR1 SGHDT and CDR2 YYEEEE. With 0 bases removed from V and 8 bases from J, the gap between germline ends came to 12 bases. The length of the CDR3 is 14 residues. The CDR3, as DNA: TGTGCCAGCAGCTTGGACTATAGCAGGTATGAGCAGTTCTTC. Its translation is CASSLDYSRYEQFF. The complete variable domain, with remaining parts taken from reference TRBV5-6 and TRBJ2-1, reads DAGVTQSPTHLIKTRGQQVTLRCSPKSGHDTVSWYQQALGQGPQFIFQYYEEEERQRGNFPDRFSGHQFPNYSSELNVNALLLGDSALYLCASSLDYSRYEQFFGPGTRLTVL.

The V gene is TRBV6-5, the J gene TRBJ2-7, with 7 bases matching TRBD2. In germline, CDR1 is MNHEY, CDR2 SVGAGI. V lost 0 bases to trimming and J lost 3 bases; unmatched junction nucleotides: 2. CDR3 length equals 14 residues. The CDR3 protein is CASSYSRGGYEQYF. Written as DNA, the CDR3 is TGTGCCAGCAGTTACTCTCGCGGGGGCTACGAGCAGTACTTC.

The V gene is TRBV5-1, the J gene TRBJ2-7; unclear D gene. Per germline, CDR1 SGHRS and CDR2 YFSETQ. The CDR3 spans 15 residues. Between the trimmed V and J ends, which lost 2 bases and 3 bases, there was a span of 15 bases. The CDR3 is CASSLQFNSHYEQYF. CDR3 nucleotides: TGCGCCAGCAGCTTACAGTTTAACAGCCACTACGAGCAGTACTTC. Filled out from reference TRBV5-1 and TRBJ2-7, the complete variable domain reads KAGVTQTPRYLIKTRGQQVTLSCSPISGHRSVSWYQQTPGQGLQFLFEYFSETQRNKGNFPGRFSGRQFSNSRSEMNVSTLELGDSALYLCASSLQFNSHYEQYFGPGTRLTVT.

This clone was observed a handful of times. The chain is built from TRBV27 and TRBJ2-1, with 9 bases matching TRBD2. Germline V lookup: CDR1 MNHEY, CDR2 SMNVEV (reference sequence). The CDR3 is made up of 16 amino acids. The V and J ends lost 5 bases and 0 bases, in that order; junction bases with no gene match: 5. The CDR3 nucleotides are TGTGCCAGCAGTGCCGGACTAGCGAACTCCTACAATGAGCAGTTCTTC. Translation gives CASSAGLANSYNEQFF.

The chain joins TRBV5-1 to TRBJ2-3; TRBD2 agrees at 10 bases. The CDR3 is made up of 17 amino acids. V dropped 4 bases and J dropped 1; count of bases not matched to a gene: 9. Germline CDR1 reads SGHRS; CDR2 reads YFSETQ. DNA of the CDR3: TGCGCCAGCAGCACTCCCAGGGGGACTAGCGGCACAGATACGCAGTATTTT. Encoded protein: CASSTPRGTSGTDTQYF.

This clone came up a few times. The J gene is TRBJ2-2, the V gene TRBV4-3; D ambiguous. Trimming took 4 bases from V and 6 from J, leaving 15 bases between them. CDR3 length: 15 residues. CDR1 LGHNA and CDR2 YSLEER come from the germline V gene. CDR3 DNA sequence: TGCGCCAGCAGCCCCCGCTACTCAGTGCCCGGGGAGCTGTTTTTT. Translated, it gives CASSPRYSVPGELFF.

The J gene is TRBJ1-5, the V gene TRBV27; D gene uncertain. Germline V gives CDR1 MNHEY, CDR2 SMNVEV (reference sequence). V lost 4 bases, J lost 4 bases, and 8 bases lay in between. The CDR3 length is 13 residues. The CDR3 loop is CASSSRLNQPQHF. The CDR3 DNA sequence: TGTGCCAGCAGTTCAAGATTGAATCAGCCCCAGCATTTT.

This clone came up a few times. The chain links TRBV27 to TRBJ1-5, with TRBD1 matching 8 bases. Germline-derived CDR1 and CDR2 are MNHEY and SMNVEV (reference sequence). The CDR3 runs 15 residues. The ends lost 6 bases at V and 0 bases at J; junction bases unmatched: 4. DNA of the CDR3: TGTGCCAGCAGGATGGACAGGGATAGCAATCAGCCCCAGCATTTT. Amino acids: CASRMDRDSNQPQHF.

This sequence joins TRBV21-1 and TRBJ2-7; no check of the table's D call, TRBD2, against the DNA was made. TRBV21-1 is an annotated pseudogene. This CDR3 comprises 17 residues. The CDR3, as DNA: TGTGCCAGCACCGGCGGGACTAGCGGGTTCGCATCCTACGAGCAGTACTTC. This codes for CASTGGTSGFASYEQYF.

The rearrangement joins TRBV5-5 to TRBJ2-3; D is possibly TRBD1 (5 bases). From germline, CDR1 is SGHKS and CDR2 YYEKEE (reference sequence). This CDR3 comprises 14 residues. V lost 4 bases and J 6 bases, leaving 15 bases between the germline ends. CDR3 protein: CASSGPAGADTQYF. The CDR3 DNA is TGTGCCAGCAGCGGCCCCGCTGGGGCCGATACGCAGTATTTT.

This chain's CDR3 is CASSGGKTGRSYEQYF. The CDR3 nucleotides read TGTGCCAGCAGTGGGGGTAAGACAGGGAGGTCCTACGAGCAGTACTTC. The rearrangement uses TRBV25-1 and TRBJ2-7; D perhaps matches TRBD1 (7 bases). Germline V gives CDR1 MGHDK, CDR2 SYGVNS. Trimming pared 4 bases from V and 1 base from J, leaving 17 bases between. The CDR3 loop spans 16 amino acids.

The rearrangement links TRBV15 to TRBJ1-1, with D unclear. CDR1 is LNHNV and CDR2 is YYDKDF in the germline V gene (reference sequence). V lost 1 base and J 6 bases, leaving 12 bases between the germline ends. The CDR3 covers 14 residues. The CDR3 here is CATSRGGWRAEAFF. For the CDR3, the DNA is TGTGCCACCAGCAGAGGAGGCTGGCGGGCTGAAGCTTTCTTT.

The rearrangement links TRBV28 to TRBJ2-1; weak D call: TRBD1 (5 bases). Germline CDR1 and CDR2: MDHEN and SYDVKM. This CDR3 is built from 13 residues. V was cut by 5 bases and J by 7 bases, with 12 bases left in between. The CDR3 region is CASSLTGPNEQFF. CDR3 nucleotide sequence: TGTGCCAGCAGTCTAACAGGACCTAATGAGCAGTTCTTC. Full variable domain (rest looked up from reference TRBV28 and TRBJ2-1): DVKVTQSSRYLVKRTGEKVFLECVQDMDHENMFWYRQDPGLGLRLIYFSYDVKMKEKGDIPEGYSVSREKKERFSLILESASTNQTSMYLCASSLTGPNEQFFGPGTRLTVL.

The chain links TRBV19 to TRBJ1-1; D is possibly TRBD1 (5 bases). Trimming removed 7 bases from V and 7 bases from J, with 16 bases in between. From germline, CDR1 is LNHDA and CDR2 SQIVND (reference sequence). The CDR3 covers 13 residues. The CDR3 DNA reads as TGTGCCAGTAAGCGTCTTGGGCAGGGTGAAGCTTTCTTT. Its translation: CASKRLGQGEAFF.

V is TRBV11-2 and J is TRBJ1-2; D unclear. The CDR3 length is 12 residues. Germline V gene lookup returns CDR1 SGHAT and CDR2 FQNNGV. V lost 5 bases and J lost 8, with 12 bases in between. The CDR3, as DNA: TGTGCCAGCAGCGAAATAGGAATCGGCTACACCTTC. The encoded protein is CASSEIGIGYTF.

This chain uses TRBV7-8 with TRBJ2-5; 8 bases line up with TRBD2. J gave up 5 bases and V 4 bases, and 6 bases lay outside the gene matches. Germline CDR1 is SGHVS and CDR2 is FQNEAQ. The CDR3 runs 14 residues. The CDR3 bases are TGTGCCAGCAGCTCCCAGACTAGCGTTGAGACCCAGTACTTC. This sequence encodes CASSSQTSVETQYF.

The genes are TRBV5-1 and TRBJ2-1, with a possible D match to TRBD2 (6 bases). Trimming cost V 0 bases and J 0 bases, with 10 bases left between them. CDR3 length: 16 residues. Germline V gene lookup returns CDR1 SGHRS and CDR2 YFSETQ. This chain's CDR3 is CASSLARGSSYNEQFF. Written as DNA, the CDR3 is TGCGCCAGCAGCTTGGCCCGGGGGAGCTCCTACAATGAGCAGTTCTTC.

The chain recombines TRBV29-1 with TRBJ2-3; 14 bases align to TRBD2. Germline V lookup: CDR1 SQVTM, CDR2 ANQGSEA. Trimming at V came to 6 bases and at J to 0 bases, leaving 5 bases not matched to a gene. The CDR3 consists of 16 residues. CDR3 sequence reads: CSVPGTSGSSTDTQYF. The CDR3 nucleotides read TGCAGCGTACCCGGGACTAGCGGGAGTAGCACAGATACGCAGTATTTT.

The chain links TRBV6-1 to TRBJ2-7; no clear D gene. This CDR3 has 14 residues. In germline, CDR1 is MNHNS, CDR2 SASEGT. The V end lost 5 bases, the J end lost 0 bases, and 11 bases lay between the germline ends. CDR3 nucleotides: TGTGCCAGCAGTTTTGAGGCGGTCTCCTACGAGCAGTACTTC. Protein sequence: CASSFEAVSYEQYF.

The chain recombines TRBV5-6 with TRBJ2-3, with D maybe TRBD2 (7 bases). Germline lookup yields CDR1 SGHDT and CDR2 YYEEEE. The V and J ends lost 1 base and 2 bases respectively, with 20 bases between them. This CDR3 comprises 18 residues. CDR3 DNA sequence: TGTGCCAGCAGCTTGCCTGGACAGCTAGGGACTAACACAGATACGCAGTATTTT. It encodes CASSLPGQLGTNTDTQYF. The variable domain in full, with the rest retrieved from reference TRBV5-6 and TRBJ2-3, is DAGVTQSPTHLIKTRGQQVTLRCSPKSGHDTVSWYQQALGQGPQFIFQYYEEEERQRGNFPDRFSGHQFPNYSSELNVNALLLGDSALYLCASSLPGQLGTNTDTQYFGPGTRLTVL.

The chain carries TRBV6-4 and TRBJ2-1, with D maybe TRBD2 (6 bases). Germline V CDR1 and CDR2: MRHNA, SNTAGT. V shed 6 bases and J shed 4 bases, with 7 bases lying between them. The CDR3 spans 12 residues. The CDR3 DNA sequence: TGTGCCAGCAGGGGAGGTTACAATGAGCAGTTCTTC. Its translation is CASRGGYNEQFF.

This clone was seen only a few times. The rearrangement uses TRBV19 and TRBJ1-5; D uncertain. V lost 5 bases to trimming and J lost 9 bases, with 11 bases between them. There are 12 residues in the CDR3. Germline V gene data show CDR1 as LNHDA and CDR2 as SQIVND (reference sequence). CDR3 residues: CASSSTVRPQHF. CDR3 nucleotides: TGTGCCAGTAGTTCGACGGTTAGGCCCCAGCATTTT.

There are a few counts of this clone. Here the CDR3 reads CASSSLRVPNYGYTF. In DNA form, the CDR3 reads TGTGCCAGCAGTTCCCTCAGGGTCCCTAACTATGGCTACACCTTC. The chain carries TRBV27 and TRBJ1-2, with D possibly matching TRBD1 (5 bases). This CDR3 has 15 residues. The germline V gene has CDR1 MNHEY and CDR2 SMNVEV (reference sequence). The ends were cut back, 4 bases at V and 0 bases at J, with 12 bases in the middle.

The V gene is TRBV5-1, the J gene TRBJ2-7; the D gene is possibly TRBD2 (5 bases). Trimming removed 3 bases at V and 7 bases at J, with 20 bases between. This CDR3 spans 15 amino acids. Germline lookup yields CDR1 SGHRS and CDR2 YFSETQ. CDR3 sequence reads: CASSSFDVGVREQYF. Here the CDR3 DNA reads TGCGCCAGCAGCTCCTTTGATGTGGGAGTTAGGGAGCAGTACTTC.

This clone was seen a handful of times. This chain joins TRBV19 and TRBJ2-1, with 10 positions matching TRBD2. Germline V gene sequence: CDR1 LNHDA, CDR2 SQIVND (reference sequence). J was trimmed by 1 base and V by 1 base; bases with no gene match: 10. There are 19 residues in the CDR3. CDR3 amino acids: CASSIGLAGVWRSYNEQFF. In nucleotides, the CDR3 is TGTGCCAGTAGTATAGGCCTAGCGGGAGTTTGGAGGTCCTACAATGAGCAGTTCTTC. The variable domain in full, completed from reference TRBV19 and TRBJ2-1, reads DGGITQSPKYLFRKEGQNVTLSCEQNLNHDAMYWYRQDPGQGLRLIYYSQIVNDFQKGDIAEGYSVSREKKESFPLTVTSAQKNPTAFYLCASSIGLAGVWRSYNEQFFGPGTRLTVL.

The table lists this clone with a few counts. This chain joins TRBV11-2 and TRBJ2-7; D not certain. This CDR3 region has 12 residues. Deletions cut 2 bases from V and 6 bases from J, with 8 bases between. Germline CDR1 SGHAT, CDR2 FQNNGV. The CDR3 spells CASSLRRPEQYF. The CDR3 coding sequence is TGTGCCAGCAGCTTACGGAGACCCGAGCAGTACTTC.

This chain uses TRBV4-3 with TRBJ2-7; D is uncertain. Trimming removed 0 bases at V and 2 bases at J, with 14 bases between. The CDR3 covers 16 residues. Germline V lookup: CDR1 LGHNA, CDR2 YSLEER. CDR3 DNA sequence: TGCGCCAGCAGCCAAGATCGGCAGTTTTTCGCCTACGAGCAGTACTTC. Protein: CASSQDRQFFAYEQYF.